This TCR beta chain was recorded in a study of identical twins. It was template switching that added a universal primer site, and there were unique molecular identifiers on the cDNA. TCRdb used MiXCR to reprocess the 5' RACE reads, holding one entry per CDR3 protein. The table lists 450,000 or so distinct CDR3 sequences, 13% to 15% of them singletons. With 10 bases removed from V and 0 bases from J, the gap between germline ends came to 8 bases. Germline CDR1 MDHEN, CDR2 SYDVKM. The CDR3 spans 12 residues. This clonotype has just a few counts. These data also formed part of another study, on yellow fever vaccine responses in identical twins. That work states: After vaccination, twins' T cell response reportedly seemed partly convergent, partly personalized.

This clonotype was sampled from a woman aged 18-29 years in good health. The chain employs TRBV28 and TRBJ2-3; no reliable D call. Material: CD4+ T cells sorted from blood. The chain's CDR3 is CATSSSTDTQYF. In DNA, the CDR3 is TGTGCCACCTCATCTAGCACAGATACGCAGTATTTT. Using reference TRBV28 and TRBJ2-3 for the parts outside the CDR3, the full variable domain is DVKVTQSSRYLVKRTGEKVFLECVQDMDHENMFWYRQDPGLGLRLIYFSYDVKMKEKGDIPEGYSVSREKKERFSLILESASTNQTSMYLCATSSSTDTQYFGPGTRLTVL.